This T cell receptor beta chain was profiled in a study of cytomegalovirus exposure and HLA in healthy donors. Whole-study findings and limits: Later, TCR association rates were found to vary by HLA locus, highest for DRB1 and lowest for HLA-C. TCR beta V segments were, for the most part, productive about 87% or about 30% of the time in an earlier analysis. It was confirmed in vitro that three of the CMV-associated chains were specific for CMV antigens. More than 15,000 TCR beta sequences were associated with HLA alleles at 0.05 false discovery rate in a later analysis.

PCR involved 60 Vbeta and 13 Jbeta primers. The data were produced by immunoSEQ multiplex PCR, yet TCRdb's version contains in-frame clones alone and is incomplete. The sample has around 210,000 clones; more than 75% are singletons. As to this clone: The antigen is not known.

CDR3 length: 15 amino acids. Per germline, CDR1 SGHRS and CDR2 YFSETQ. V lost 1 base and J lost 1, with 10 bases in between. The sequencing input was PBMCs. The receptor was isolated from a male donor in good health and CMV-seropositive. The V call is TRBV5-1, the J call TRBJ2-3, with a possible D match to TRBD2 (6 bases). As DNA, the CDR3 is TGCGCCAGCAGCTTGCAGCGGGCCGGCACAGATACGCAGTATTTT. Amino acid sequence: CASSLQRAGTDTQYF.